What follows are 20 T cell receptor beta chains derived from one specimen sequenced in a study of chemoradiotherapy in HPV16-positive cancers. Libraries were prepared by immunoSEQ multiplex PCR; TCRdb keeps only in-frame clonotypes and omits some of them. The table has over 8,000 clones, roughly 86% seen once. Sequenced here: blood, sampled from a patient who underwent chemoradiotherapy. These receptors were obtained from a human donor with HPV-associated anogenital cancer.

The rearrangement uses TRBV2 and TRBJ2-7, with D possibly TRBD1 on 6 matching bases. V gave up 7 bases and J gave up 4 bases, with 17 bases separating them. This CDR3 comprises 14 residues. Germline V lookup: CDR1 SNHLY, CDR2 FYNNEI. CDR3 residues: CASTEAQGLYEQYF. The CDR3 nucleotides read TGTGCCAGCACGGAAGCCCAGGGGCTATACGAGCAGTACTTC.

The chain carries TRBV27 and TRBJ2-5; D is possibly TRBD2 (5 bases). The CDR3 loop spans 14 amino acids. The germline V and J ends were trimmed by 5 bases and 0 bases, with 10 bases remaining between them. The germline V gene encodes CDR1 MNHEY and CDR2 SMNVEV (reference sequence). CDR3 in amino acids: CASSRTGNQETQYF. The DNA of the CDR3 is TGTGCCAGCAGTCGCACGGGAAACCAAGAGACCCAGTACTTC.

The CDR3 nucleotides read TGTGCCAGCAGCTTAGGGGGACTAGCGGACGGGCTCGCTCCCGACCAAGAGACCCAGTACTTC. This encodes CASSLGGLADGLAPDQETQYF. The gene calls are TRBV7-6 and TRBJ2-5; 11 nucleotides align to TRBD2. Per the germline V gene, CDR1 is SGHVS and CDR2 is FNYEAQ. The CDR3 spans 21 residues. The junction had 16 bases not matched to a gene; V was cut back by 1 base and J by 0 bases. Full variable domain (rest looked up from reference TRBV7-6 and TRBJ2-5): GAGVSQSPRYKVTKRGQDVALRCDPISGHVSLYWYRQALGQGPEFLTYFNYEAQQDKSGLPNDRFSAERPEGSISTLTIQRTEQRDSAMYRCASSLGGLADGLAPDQETQYFGPGTRLLVL.

This chain links TRBV7-2 with TRBJ2-1; D might be TRBD2 (7 bases). Deletions cut 0 bases from V and 7 bases from J, with 13 bases between. Germline lookup yields CDR1 SGHTA and CDR2 FQGNSA. CDR3 length: 15 residues. The CDR3 DNA reads as TGTGCCAGCAGCTTAGCGGGGGGGGCGTGGAATGAGCAGTTCTTC. As protein: CASSLAGGAWNEQFF.

The chain uses TRBV5-1 and TRBJ2-3; tentatively, D is TRBD2 (6 bases). CDR3 length: 14 residues. V lost 4 bases to trimming and J lost 0 bases, with 9 bases between them. Per the germline V gene, CDR1 is SGHRS and CDR2 is YFSETQ. The CDR3 DNA sequence: TGCGCCAGCAGCCCCGGGACTAGCACAGATACGCAGTATTTT. This gives the protein CASSPGTSTDTQYF.

This clone was found once. The chain has TRBV6-1 and TRBJ2-2; TRBD1 matches 7 bases. Looked up from germline, CDR1 is MNHNS and CDR2 is SASEGT. Trimming took 11 bases from V and 6 from J; bases not matched to a gene: 12. This CDR3 contains 14 residues. CDR3 in amino acids: CAGTGVIRPGELFF. CDR3 DNA: TGTGCCGGCACAGGGGTAATCAGACCCGGGGAGCTGTTTTTT.

The rearrangement uses TRBV10-2 and TRBJ1-3; no clear D gene. Deletions cut 3 bases from V and 8 bases from J, with 14 bases between. CDR3 length equals 14 residues. Germline V gives CDR1 WSHSY, CDR2 SAAADI. The CDR3 DNA reads as TGCGCCAGCAGTGAAATTGTCCAGAAAGACACCATATATTTT. It encodes CASSEIVQKDTIYF.

The rearrangement joins TRBV19 to TRBJ1-3, with TRBD1 as a possible D gene (5 bases). The germline V gene encodes CDR1 LNHDA and CDR2 SQIVND (reference sequence). The CDR3 is made up of 16 amino acids. The ends were cut back, 6 bases at V and 0 bases at J, with 15 bases in the middle. The chain's CDR3 is CASRRGGHYSGNTIYF. DNA of the CDR3: TGTGCCAGTAGAAGGGGAGGCCACTACTCTGGAAACACCATATATTTT.

V and J are TRBV7-3 and TRBJ1-1; 8 positions match TRBD1. V trimming: 0 bases; J trimming: 1 base; junction bases outside the gene matches: 13. The CDR3 consists of 19 residues. Germline lookup yields CDR1 SGHTA and CDR2 FQGTGA. Here the CDR3 DNA reads TGTGCCAGCAGCTTAACAGGACAGGGTTATGGGAAAGGGAACACTGAAGCTTTCTTT. Protein: CASSLTGQGYGKGNTEAFF.

The genes are TRBV9 and TRBJ1-2, with D uncertain. Germline V gene lookup returns CDR1 SGDLS and CDR2 YYNGEE. The CDR3 has 14 residues. The V gene lost 3 bases and the J gene lost 1 base, with 10 bases spanning the gap. The CDR3 coding sequence is TGTGCCAGCAGCGGTCACTCCCTTAACTATGGCTACACCTTC. Protein sequence: CASSGHSLNYGYTF.

Here the CDR3 DNA reads TGTGCCAGCAGCGCCCAACAGGGGCCTGGAAACACCATATATTTT. Amino acid sequence: CASSAQQGPGNTIYF. V usage is TRBV7-9 and J usage is TRBJ1-3; 7 nucleotides align to TRBD1. Germline CDR1 is SEHNR and CDR2 is FQNEAQ (reference sequence). V lost 5 bases, J lost 2 bases, and 6 bases stayed unmatched. This CDR3 spans 15 amino acids.

This clone was recorded only once. V is TRBV2 and J is TRBJ2-5, with D unresolved. Germline lookup yields CDR1 SNHLY and CDR2 FYNNEI. This CDR3 is built from 11 residues. The V gene lost 1 base and the J gene lost 5 bases, with 2 bases spanning the gap. CDR3 region: CASSEDETQYF. The CDR3 DNA reads TGTGCCAGCAGTGAAGATGAGACCCAGTACTTC.

This chain connects TRBV7-6 to TRBJ2-3; 9 bases align to TRBD1. Germline assignment: CDR1 SGHVS and CDR2 FNYEAQ. The ends lost 2 bases at V and 4 bases at J; junction bases unmatched: 7. There are 16 residues in the CDR3. The CDR3 spells CASSLMDRGGADTQYF. Written as DNA, the CDR3 is TGTGCCAGCAGCTTAATGGACAGGGGTGGCGCAGATACGCAGTATTTT.

The CDR3 is CASSTSGGASDTQYF. CDR3 DNA: TGTGCCAGCAGTACTAGCGGGGGGGCATCAGATACGCAGTATTTT. The chain carries TRBV6-1 and TRBJ2-3; 13 bases are a match to TRBD2. The V gene's germline CDR1 is MNHNS and CDR2 SASEGT. V was clipped by 5 bases and J by 4 bases; unmatched bases: 3. The CDR3 runs 15 residues.

This clone was counted only a few times. The chain links TRBV14 to TRBJ1-4; D call uncertain. Germline assignment: CDR1 SGHDN and CDR2 FVKESK. This CDR3 is built from 15 residues. Trimming took 6 bases from V and 10 from J, leaving 21 bases between them. The CDR3 DNA reads as TGTGCCAGCAGTCCGGTGTGGGCAGCCGGTTCAAAACTGTTTTTT. This codes for CASSPVWAAGSKLFF. Using reference TRBV14 and TRBJ1-4 for the parts outside the CDR3, the full variable domain is EAGVTQFPSHSVIEKGQTVTLRCDPISGHDNLYWYRRVMGKEIKFLLHFVKESKQDESGMPNNRFLAERTGGTYSTLKVQPAELEDSGVYFCASSPVWAAGSKLFFGSGTQLSVL.

The genes are TRBV10-2 and TRBJ2-4, with D uncertain. Trimming took off 6 bases at V and 0 bases at J, with 12 bases between the two ends. The CDR3 has 15 residues. The germline gives CDR1 WSHSY, CDR2 SAAADI. CDR3 residues: CASRPDPPAKNIQYF. The DNA for the CDR3 is TGCGCCAGCAGGCCGGATCCTCCAGCCAAAAACATTCAGTACTTC.

The V call is TRBV18, the J call TRBJ2-1; 7 positions agree with TRBD1. V shed 4 bases and J 0 bases; nucleotides not matched to a gene: 3. The CDR3 extends over 15 amino acids. CDR1 is KGHSH, CDR2 LQKENI, per germline. The CDR3 is CASSLGQSSYNEQFF. The CDR3 DNA is TGTGCCAGCTCACTGGGACAGAGCTCCTACAATGAGCAGTTCTTC.

The chain couples TRBV19 to TRBJ2-3, with D uncertain. This CDR3 region has 13 residues. The germline V gene encodes CDR1 LNHDA and CDR2 SQIVND (reference sequence). Deletions cut 3 bases from V and 3 bases from J, with 7 bases between. In DNA, the CDR3 is TGTGCCAGTAGTATGTTGGGGACAGATACGCAGTATTTT. It specifies CASSMLGTDTQYF.

The chain has TRBV27 and TRBJ1-4; tentative D call: TRBD1 (6 bases). Trimming cost V 3 bases and J 3 bases, with 14 bases left between them. Looked up from germline, CDR1 is MNHEY and CDR2 is SMNVEV (reference sequence). This CDR3 has 16 amino acids. The CDR3 region is CASSFQIGQPNEKLFF. CDR3 bases: TGTGCCAGCAGTTTCCAGATAGGACAGCCTAATGAAAAACTGTTTTTT.

This chain joins TRBV7-2 and TRBJ2-2; 8 bases are shared with TRBD2. CDR1 and CDR2 from the germline V gene are SGHTA and FQGNSA. CDR3 length: 16 residues. V was pared by 7 bases and J by 6 bases, with 13 bases of the junction left unmatched. The CDR3 region has the DNA TGTGCCAGCAACAAACCAGGCGGGGGGTCGGCCGGGGAGCTGTTTTTT. Residues: CASNKPGGGSAGELFF.